The text below deals with one T cell receptor beta chain. Its antigen is as yet unknown. The data were obtained in a study of T cells expressing NK-cell markers. Study in general: Researchers got TCR beta repertoires out of sorted CD3+CD56+NKG2C+, CD3+CD56+NKG2C- and CD3+CD56-NKG2C+ T cells. Seven of eight sequenced donors tested HCMV-seropositive; one tested seronegative.

Study-wide points: NKG2C+ dominant clonotypes from over five donors made up about 1.0-7.5% of CD8+ T cells.

Scientists made TCR beta cDNA using 5'RACE template switching with UMIs. TCRdb reprocessed the 5' RACE reads and reports one entry per CDR3 protein, with no DNA. In all, the sample yields over 120,000 distinct CDR3 sequences. Germline CDR1 LGHNA, CDR2 YSLEER. The CDR3 totals 15 residues. This TCR derives from a man between 18 and 29 years old in good health. The chain joins TRBV4-3 to TRBJ2-1; TCRdb reports TRBD1, a call that lacks DNA to check it against. The material sequenced was blood T cells: a sorted CD56 or NKG2C T cell subset, CD4+ or CD8+ T cells, or bulk PBMC T cells (not recorded which). The chain's CDR3 is CASSQDRGRGSEQFF.